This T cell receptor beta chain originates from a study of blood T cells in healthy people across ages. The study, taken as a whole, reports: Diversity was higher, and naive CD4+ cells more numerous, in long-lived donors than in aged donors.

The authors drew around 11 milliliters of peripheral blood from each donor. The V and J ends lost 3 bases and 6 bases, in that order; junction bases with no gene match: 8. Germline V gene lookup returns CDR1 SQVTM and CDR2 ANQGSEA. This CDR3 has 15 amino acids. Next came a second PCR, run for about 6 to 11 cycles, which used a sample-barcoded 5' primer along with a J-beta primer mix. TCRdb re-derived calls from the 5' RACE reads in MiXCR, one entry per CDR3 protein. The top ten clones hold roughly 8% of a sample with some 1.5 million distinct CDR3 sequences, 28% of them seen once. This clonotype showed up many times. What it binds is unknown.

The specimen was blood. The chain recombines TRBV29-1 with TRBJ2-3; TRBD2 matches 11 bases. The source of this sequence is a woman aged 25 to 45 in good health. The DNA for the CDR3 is TGCAGCGTTGATGGGGAACTAGCGGGGGTGGATACGCAGTATTTT. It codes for CSVDGELAGVDTQYF.